Each of the 29 T cell receptor beta chains below was sequenced from the same sample in a study of blood T cell repertoires in COVID-19. TCRdb's table, derived via immunoSEQ multiplex PCR, lists solely in-frame clones and lacks some. This table holds approximately 150,000 clones, approximately 91% found once. The sequencing sample was made of peripheral blood. These TCRs come from a man between 18 and 35 years old with COVID-19, enrolled during active disease.

The chain carries TRBV11-3 and TRBJ2-7; the match to TRBD2 covers 10 bases. The CDR3 spans 18 residues. J gave up 2 bases and V 1 base, and 11 bases lay outside the gene matches. Germline loops: CDR1 SGHNT, CDR2 YENEEA. The DNA for the CDR3 is TGTGCCAGCAGCTTAGGGTCTGAAGGACTAGCGGTGCCCTACGAGCAGTACTTC. Translating gives CASSLGSEGLAVPYEQYF.

The V and J genes are TRBV2 and TRBJ1-2; 9 bases agree with TRBD1. The germline CDR1 and CDR2 sequences are SNHLY and FYNNEI. This CDR3 contains 14 residues. V dropped 3 bases and J dropped 6; count of bases not matched to a gene: 5. CDR3 sequence: CASSDLDRGNGYTF. In DNA, the CDR3 is TGTGCCAGCAGTGACCTCGACAGGGGGAATGGCTACACCTTC.

This clone was found once. The chain combines TRBV19 with TRBJ2-2, with 12 bases fitting TRBD2. This CDR3 region has 17 residues. J gave up 4 bases and V 3 bases, and 6 bases lay outside the gene matches. Germline values: CDR1 LNHDA, CDR2 SQIVND (reference sequence). In nucleotides, the CDR3 is TGTGCCAGTAGTATGGGAGGGACTAGCGGGTTCACCGGGGAGCTGTTTTTT. It yields the protein CASSMGGTSGFTGELFF. The variable domain in full, completed from reference TRBV19 and TRBJ2-2, reads DGGITQSPKYLFRKEGQNVTLSCEQNLNHDAMYWYRQDPGQGLRLIYYSQIVNDFQKGDIAEGYSVSREKKESFPLTVTSAQKNPTAFYLCASSMGGTSGFTGELFFGEGSRLTVL.

V is TRBV3-1 (or the pseudogene TRBV3-2) and J is TRBJ2-7; TRBD2 matches at 10 bases. The germline V gene encodes CDR1 LGHDT and CDR2 YNNKEL (reference sequence). V lost 2 bases to trimming and J lost 3 bases; unmatched junction nucleotides: 10. This CDR3 spans 17 amino acids. The CDR3 nucleotides read TGTGCCAGCAGCCAAACGGTCCTAGCGGGAGATCTCTACGAGCAGTACTTC. Amino acid sequence: CASSQTVLAGDLYEQYF.

V usage is TRBV11-2 and J usage is TRBJ2-7; TRBD1 aligns across 7 bases. Trimming cost V 8 bases and J 3 bases; bases outside gene matches: 10. Germline V CDR1 and CDR2: SGHAT, FQNNGV. The length of the CDR3 is 14 residues. CDR3 sequence (DNA): TGTGCCAGCGGAGGTCGGACAGGTGTCTACGAGCAGTACTTC. The encoded protein is CASGGRTGVYEQYF.

The rearrangement links TRBV5-4 to TRBJ2-5; the match to TRBD1 covers 8 bases. The germline V gene has CDR1 SGHNT and CDR2 YYREEE (reference sequence). This CDR3 is built from 13 residues. The ends lost 4 bases at V and 1 base at J; junction bases unmatched: 0. CDR3 sequence: CASSGTGQETQYF. The CDR3 DNA reads as TGTGCCAGCAGCGGGACAGGCCAAGAGACCCAGTACTTC.

The count of this clone is one. J is TRBJ2-2 and V is TRBV3-1 (or the pseudogene TRBV3-2); a possible D gene is TRBD2 (6 bases). CDR3 length equals 15 residues. V lost 0 bases, J lost 6 bases, and 11 bases lay in between. Germline values: CDR1 LGHDT, CDR2 YNNKEL (reference sequence). As DNA, the CDR3 is TGTGCCAGCAGCCAAGAAGCTACTAGCCCCGGGGAGCTGTTTTTT. Amino acids: CASSQEATSPGELFF.

J is TRBJ2-7 and V is TRBV7-9; D is perhaps TRBD1 (7 bases). Trimming cost V 5 bases and J 2 bases, with 13 bases left between them. Germline loops: CDR1 SEHNR, CDR2 FQNEAQ (reference sequence). The CDR3 contains 14 residues. The CDR3 nucleotides read TGTGCCAGCAGCCGGGCAGGGGGGACCTACGAGCAGTACTTC. Encoded protein: CASSRAGGTYEQYF.

CDR3 protein: CASREPGTDTQYF. CDR3 bases: TGTGCCAGCAGGGAGCCGGGCACAGATACGCAGTATTTT. The chain has TRBV9 and TRBJ2-3; D not resolved. CDR3 length: 13 amino acids. Germline lookup yields CDR1 SGDLS and CDR2 YYNGEE. Trimming took 5 bases from V and 1 from J, leaving 8 bases between them.

Concerning this clone: Mismatch with germline at one junction end may stem from a read error. The rearrangement uses TRBV18 and TRBJ1-3; no reliable D call. Germline values: CDR1 KGHSH, CDR2 LQKENI. CDR3 size: 15 residues. The CDR3 sequence is CASSSPLGSGNTIYF. The CDR3 coding sequence is TGTGCCAGCTCATCACCTCTGGGGAGCGGAAACACCATATATTTT.

V and J are TRBV28 and TRBJ1-5; D gene uncertain. In germline, CDR1 is MDHEN, CDR2 SYDVKM. CDR3 length: 13 residues. Deletions cut 3 bases from V and 5 bases from J, with 8 bases between. Here the CDR3 DNA reads TGTGCCAGCAGTTTGGGCCTCGATCAGCCCCAGCATTTT. Amino acid sequence: CASSLGLDQPQHF.

The gene calls are TRBV5-6 and TRBJ1-2; D is unresolved. This CDR3 comprises 13 residues. Trimming shortened V by 2 bases and J by 7 bases, and 12 bases separated the two germline ends. Germline V lookup: CDR1 SGHDT, CDR2 YYEEEE. For the CDR3, the DNA is TGTGCCAGCAGCTTCGGGGAACCTAGTGGCTACACCTTC. It is translated as CASSFGEPSGYTF.

This chain connects TRBV7-9 to TRBJ2-5; TRBD2 might be the D (7 bases). Germline values: CDR1 SEHNR, CDR2 FQNEAQ (reference sequence). The CDR3 totals 16 residues. V was shortened by 5 bases and J by 5 bases, with 21 bases between the two germline ends. CDR3 amino acids: CASSPIGQGRGETQYF. In DNA form, the CDR3 reads TGTGCCAGCAGCCCTATTGGGCAGGGGAGGGGGGAGACCCAGTACTTC.

The V gene is TRBV7-8, the J gene TRBJ1-5, with 11 bases lining up with TRBD1. The CDR3 has 14 amino acids. J gave up 6 bases and V 5 bases, and 3 bases lay outside the gene matches. Germline V gives CDR1 SGHVS, CDR2 FQNEAQ. CDR3 protein: CASSLGQGVQPQHF. In nucleotides, the CDR3 is TGTGCCAGCAGCCTGGGACAGGGGGTTCAGCCCCAGCATTTT.

The chain carries TRBV28 and TRBJ1-1, with 8 bases lining up with TRBD1. Looked up from germline, CDR1 is MDHEN and CDR2 is SYDVKM. This CDR3 spans 15 amino acids. The ends lost 4 bases at V and 0 bases at J; junction bases unmatched: 4. CDR3 DNA: TGTGCCAGCAGTTCGCGGACAGGGATGAACACTGAAGCTTTCTTT. Amino acid sequence: CASSSRTGMNTEAFF.

This rearrangement joins TRBV15 to TRBJ1-2, with D hard to call. The CDR3 sequence is 16 residues long. Germline CDR1 and CDR2: LNHNV and YYDKDF (reference sequence). V was cut by 0 bases and J by 1 base, with 12 bases left in between. CDR3 in amino acids: CATSRDSRRGNYGYTF. The CDR3 nucleotides read TGTGCCACCAGCAGAGACAGCCGTCGGGGTAACTATGGCTACACCTTC.

The chain has TRBV27 and TRBJ1-2, with D unresolved. The germline V and J ends were trimmed by 7 bases and 5 bases, with 20 bases remaining between them. Looked up from germline, CDR1 is MNHEY and CDR2 is SMNVEV (reference sequence). The CDR3 is 15 amino acids. The CDR3 DNA reads as TGTGCCAGCACCCTCCTTCCCGGCCGGGAGTATGGCTACACCTTC. Protein: CASTLLPGREYGYTF.

This chain links TRBV30 with TRBJ2-6; D is undetermined. Germline loops: CDR1 GTSNPN, CDR2 SVGIG (reference sequence). This CDR3 has 13 residues. V shed 0 bases and J shed 10 bases, with 10 bases lying between them. The CDR3 region is CAWSVRGPNVLTF. CDR3 bases: TGTGCCTGGAGTGTACGAGGCCCTAACGTCCTGACTTTC.

The chain employs TRBV19 and TRBJ2-5; possible D gene TRBD1, 6 bases. Germline-derived CDR1 and CDR2 are LNHDA and SQIVND (reference sequence). Deletions cut 9 bases from V and 0 bases from J, with 11 bases between. The CDR3 contains 13 residues. This CDR3 reads CASARDNQETQYF. Here the CDR3 DNA reads TGTGCCAGCGCCCGGGACAACCAAGAGACCCAGTACTTC.

The chain is built from TRBV28 and TRBJ2-5; 9 bases align to TRBD2. This CDR3 region has 16 residues. The V gene's germline CDR1 is MDHEN and CDR2 SYDVKM. J lost 5 bases, V lost 0 bases, and 7 bases had no gene match. CDR3 loop: CASSLWSGRPAETQYF. Here the CDR3 DNA reads TGTGCCAGCAGTTTATGGAGCGGGAGGCCCGCGGAGACCCAGTACTTC. The full variable domain, completed using reference TRBV28 and TRBJ2-5, is DVKVTQSSRYLVKRTGEKVFLECVQDMDHENMFWYRQDPGLGLRLIYFSYDVKMKEKGDIPEGYSVSREKKERFSLILESASTNQTSMYLCASSLWSGRPAETQYFGPGTRLLVL.

V is TRBV18 and J is TRBJ2-1; D possibly corresponds to TRBD2 (5 bases). This CDR3 is built from 16 residues. Germline-derived CDR1 and CDR2 are KGHSH and LQKENI. The germline V and J ends were trimmed by 0 bases and 4 bases, with 13 bases remaining between them. As DNA, the CDR3 is TGTGCCAGCTCACCACCTATGGGAGCCATATACAATGAGCAGTTCTTC. Translating it yields CASSPPMGAIYNEQFF.

The chain combines TRBV7-2 with TRBJ1-6, with a weak D call TRBD1 (5 bases). This CDR3 has 14 residues. CDR1 SGHTA and CDR2 FQGNSA come from the germline V gene. V lost 5 bases and J 8 bases, leaving 13 bases between the germline ends. The CDR3 loop reads CASSLAQQDSPLHF. The CDR3 DNA follows: TGTGCCAGCAGCCTCGCTCAACAGGATTCACCCCTCCACTTT.

The table lists this clone with a count of one. The chain uses TRBV20-1 and TRBJ1-1; the D is unclear. V gave up 6 bases and J gave up 7 bases, with 9 bases separating them. The CDR3 has 10 residues. Germline CDR1 is DFQATT and CDR2 is SNEGSKA (reference sequence). CDR3 in amino acids: CSAANSEAFF. DNA of the CDR3: TGCAGTGCAGCGAATAGTGAAGCTTTCTTT.

The genes are TRBV19 and TRBJ1-2; D unresolved. The CDR3 consists of 16 residues. Germline lookup yields CDR1 LNHDA and CDR2 SQIVND (reference sequence). Trimming removed 10 bases from V and 1 base from J, with 22 bases in between. The CDR3 here is CATATPTLANNYGYTF. CDR3 bases: TGTGCCACCGCGACACCTACCCTCGCTAATAACTATGGCTACACCTTC.

The chain uses TRBV28 and TRBJ2-5; TRBD2 matches 12 bases. CDR1 is MDHEN, CDR2 SYDVKM, per germline. CDR3 size: 18 residues. V was clipped by 6 bases and J by 4 bases; unmatched bases: 15. As DNA, the CDR3 is TGTGCCAGCAGCCTTGGCGGCCCGACTAGCGGGAGTGGAGAGACCCAGTACTTC. This translates into CASSLGGPTSGSGETQYF.

The rearrangement joins TRBV27 to TRBJ2-7, with 7 bases aligning to TRBD1. Germline-derived CDR1 and CDR2 are MNHEY and SMNVEV (reference sequence). This CDR3 comprises 14 residues. J gave up 0 bases and V 4 bases, and 3 bases lay outside the gene matches. The DNA of the CDR3 is TGTGCCAGCAGTTCACAGGGGTCCTCCTACGAGCAGTACTTC. Translated, it gives CASSSQGSSYEQYF.

The rearrangement uses TRBV11-3 and TRBJ2-1; TRBD2 matches 13 bases. Germline CDR1 reads SGHNT; CDR2 reads YENEEA. J was trimmed by 7 bases and V by 5 bases; bases with no gene match: 8. This CDR3 is built from 16 residues. This CDR3 is CASSPTSGRAGNEQFF. As DNA, the CDR3 is TGTGCCAGCAGCCCAACTAGCGGGAGGGCTGGGAATGAGCAGTTCTTC.

The table lists this clone with a count of one. This chain links TRBV28 with TRBJ1-1; TRBD1 agrees at 12 bases. The germline CDR1 and CDR2 sequences are MDHEN and SYDVKM. Germline trimming cut 6 bases from V and 11 bases from J; bases unmatched to any gene: 19. CDR3 length: 17 amino acids. The CDR3 loop reads CASREVIGTGGARLAFF. The CDR3 nucleotides read TGTGCCAGCAGGGAGGTAATAGGGACAGGGGGCGCGCGTCTCGCTTTCTTT.

The chain joins TRBV5-4 to TRBJ1-2; D might be TRBD1 (5 bases). The V and J ends lost 1 base and 8 bases respectively, with 12 bases between them. The CDR3 totals 13 residues. Germline loops: CDR1 SGHNT, CDR2 YYREEE (reference sequence). In DNA, the CDR3 is TGTGCCAGCAGCTTGCGCCAGGGAAGAGGCTACACCTTC. Translation gives CASSLRQGRGYTF.